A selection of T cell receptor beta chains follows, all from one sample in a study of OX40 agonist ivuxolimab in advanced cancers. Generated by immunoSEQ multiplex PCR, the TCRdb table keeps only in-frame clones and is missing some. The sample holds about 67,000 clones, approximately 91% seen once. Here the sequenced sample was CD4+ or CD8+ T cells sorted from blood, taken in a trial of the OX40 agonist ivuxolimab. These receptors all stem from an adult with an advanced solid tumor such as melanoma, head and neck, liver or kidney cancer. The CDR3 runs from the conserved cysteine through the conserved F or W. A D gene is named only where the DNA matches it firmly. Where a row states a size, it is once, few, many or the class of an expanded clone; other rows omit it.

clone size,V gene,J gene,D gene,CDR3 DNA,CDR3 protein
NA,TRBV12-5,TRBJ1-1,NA,TGTGCTAGTGCTCCCTACACTGAAGCTTTCTTT,CASAPYTEAFF
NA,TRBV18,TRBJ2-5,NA,TGTGCCAGCTCACCCAGACTAGAGGAGGAGACCCAGTACTTC,CASSPRLEEETQYF
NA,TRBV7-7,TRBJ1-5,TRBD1,TGTGCCAGCAGCTTCGGGACAGGCAAACATGGCAATCAGCCCCAGCATTTT,CASSFGTGKHGNQPQHF
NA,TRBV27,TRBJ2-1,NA,TGTGCCAGCAGTCTCTACAGGGACTCCTGGGAGCAGTTCTTC,CASSLYRDSWEQFF
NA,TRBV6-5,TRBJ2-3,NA,TGTGCCAGCGCACCCCTGGGGATTACTACAGATACGCAGTATTTT,CASAPLGITTDTQYF
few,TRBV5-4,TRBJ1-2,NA,TGTGCCAGCAGCCCCGGGGGAGATTACTATGGCTACACCTTC,CASSPGGDYYGYTF
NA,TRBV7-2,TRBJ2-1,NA,TGTGCCAGCAGCTCTTTACCGGGCTACAATGAGCAGTTCTTC,CASSSLPGYNEQFF
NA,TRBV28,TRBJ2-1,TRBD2,TGTGCCAGCAGTTTCCCTAGCGGGAGCTCCTACAATGAGCAGTTCTTC,CASSFPSGSSYNEQFF
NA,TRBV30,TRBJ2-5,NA,TGTGCCTGGGGGGGGAGCGCCTCAGAGACCCAGTACTTC,CAWGGSASETQYF
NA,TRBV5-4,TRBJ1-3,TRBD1,TGTGCCACCGAGGACAGGGGAGGGGCTGGAAACACCATATATTTT,CATEDRGGAGNTIYF
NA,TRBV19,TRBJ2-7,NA,TGTGCCAGTAAAGAACAGGGTGACTACGAGCAGTACTTC,CASKEQGDYEQYF
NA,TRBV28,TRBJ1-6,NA,TGTGCCAGCAGCTCGGGAGAAACCAATTCACCCCTCCACTTT,CASSSGETNSPLHF
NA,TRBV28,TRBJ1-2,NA,TGTGCCAGCTCCCATCTGCAGGGGATCGGCTATGGCTACACCTTC,CASSHLQGIGYGYTF
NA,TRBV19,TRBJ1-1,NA,TGTGCCAGTAGACAATTCGAAACGGGGGGCACTGAAGCTTTCTTT,CASRQFETGGTEAFF
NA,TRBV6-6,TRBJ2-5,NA,TGTGCCAGCAGTTACTCCATGGGGGGCCAAGAGACCCAGTACTTC,CASSYSMGGQETQYF
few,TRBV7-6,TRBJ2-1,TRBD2,TGTGCCAGCAGCCCCGGGGGGAGCCGGTACAATGAGCAGTTCTTC,CASSPGGSRYNEQFF
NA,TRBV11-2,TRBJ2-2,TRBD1,TGTGCCAGCAGCTTAGTTCGGGACAGCGCGAACACCGGGGAGCTGTTTTTT,CASSLVRDSANTGELFF
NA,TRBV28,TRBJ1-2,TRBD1,TGTGCCAGCGCGCGCGATACTACAGGGGGCGCGTATGGCTACACCTTC,CASARDTTGGAYGYTF
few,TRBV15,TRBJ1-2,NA,TGTGCCACCAGCAGAGGGAAGGGCAGGGGCGACTATGGCTACACCTTC,CATSRGKGRGDYGYTF
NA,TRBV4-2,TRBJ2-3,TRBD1,TGTGCCAGCAGCCAAGGAGGGGGCAGCACAGATACGCAGTATTTT,CASSQGGGSTDTQYF
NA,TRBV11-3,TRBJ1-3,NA,TGTGCCAGCAGCTTAGGGGGATCAGGCGGAAACACCATATATTTT,CASSLGGSGGNTIYF
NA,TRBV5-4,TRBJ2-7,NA,TGTGCCAGCAGCTTGGAGAGGGTTGGCGAGCAGTACTTC,CASSLERVGEQYF
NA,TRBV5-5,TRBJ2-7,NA,TGTGCCAGCACCCAAAACTACGAGCAGTACTTC,CASTQNYEQYF
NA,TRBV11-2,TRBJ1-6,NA,TGTGCCAGCAGCCCCGGAACCTATAATTCACCCCTCCACTTT,CASSPGTYNSPLHF
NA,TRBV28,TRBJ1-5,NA,TGTGCCAGCAAGGGTTTTAGCAATCAGCCCCAGCATTTT,CASKGFSNQPQHF
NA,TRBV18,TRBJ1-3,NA,TGTGCCAGCTCACCACCGGCCGGAGGGGCTGGAAACACCATATATTTT,CASSPPAGGAGNTIYF
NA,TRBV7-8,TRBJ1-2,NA,TGTGCCAGCAGCCCCCTGGGGGCAGGGTACTATGGCTACACCTTC,CASSPLGAGYYGYTF
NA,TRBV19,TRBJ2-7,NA,TGTGCCAGTACCTATCGACTGTCTTCCTACGAGCAGTACTTC,CASTYRLSSYEQYF
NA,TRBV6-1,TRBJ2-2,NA,TGTGCCAGCATTTGGGGCTGGGAAACCGGGGAGCTGTTTTTT,CASIWGWETGELFF
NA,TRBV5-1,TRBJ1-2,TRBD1,TGCGCCAGCAGCTCCGGGACAGGGGATGGCTACACCTTC,CASSSGTGDGYTF
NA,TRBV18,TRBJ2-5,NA,TGTGCCAGCTCACCCCAAGGGGGGCAAGAGACCCAGTACTTC,CASSPQGGQETQYF
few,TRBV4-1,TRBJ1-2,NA,TGCGCCAGCAGCCACGTCGACAGGACCCTCGGCGGCTACACCTTC,CASSHVDRTLGGYTF
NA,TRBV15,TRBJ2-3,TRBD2,TGTGCCACCAGCAGGGGGACTAGCAGGGATACGCAGTATTTT,CATSRGTSRDTQYF
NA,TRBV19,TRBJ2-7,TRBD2,TGTGCCAGTAGTATAGCCCGGGGAGGGCCCCGATACGAGCAGTACTTC,CASSIARGGPRYEQYF
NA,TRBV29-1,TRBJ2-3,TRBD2,TGCAGCGTTGCAGTAGCGGGATCTGAAGATACGCAGTATTTT,CSVAVAGSEDTQYF
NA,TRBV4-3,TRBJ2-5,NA,TGCGCCAGCAGCCAAGTTCTTCGGATCCAAGAGACCCAGTACTTC,CASSQVLRIQETQYF
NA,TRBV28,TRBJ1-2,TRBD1,TGTGCCAGCAGAACCCCCGGGACAGGGGGCTCTGGCTACACCTTC,CASRTPGTGGSGYTF
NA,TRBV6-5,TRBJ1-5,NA,TGTGCCAGCAGTTACTCGGTGTTCCAGCCCCAGCATTTT,CASSYSVFQPQHF
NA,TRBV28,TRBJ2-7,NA,TGTGCCGTCTTTGGGCCAACCCCGAGAACCGAGCAGTACTTC,CAVFGPTPRTEQYF
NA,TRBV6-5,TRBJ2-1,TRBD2,TGTGCCAGCATTAGGACTAGCGGGGATCACAATGAGCAGTTCTTC,CASIRTSGDHNEQFF
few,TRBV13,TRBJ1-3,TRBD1,TGTGCCAGCAGCAACCGAGACAGGGTGGGGAACACCATATATTTT,CASSNRDRVGNTIYF